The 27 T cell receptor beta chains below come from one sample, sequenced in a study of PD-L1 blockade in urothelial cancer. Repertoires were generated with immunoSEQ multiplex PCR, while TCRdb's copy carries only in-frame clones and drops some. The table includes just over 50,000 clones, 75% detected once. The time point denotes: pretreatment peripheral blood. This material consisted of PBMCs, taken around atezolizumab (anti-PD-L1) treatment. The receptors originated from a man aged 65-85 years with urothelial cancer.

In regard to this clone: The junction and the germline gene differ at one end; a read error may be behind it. The CDR3 loop is CASRSRQGGRSSIF. The DNA of the CDR3 is TGTGCCAGCAGAAGTCGACAGGGAGGAAGAAGCTCAATCTTT. The chain is built from TRBV6-5 and TRBJ1-1; the match to TRBD1 covers 7 bases. The germline V gene has CDR1 MNHEY and CDR2 SVGAGI. CDR3 length equals 14 residues.

CDR3 amino acids: CASSSVRGRGTEAFF. The CDR3 DNA reads TGTGCCAGCAGCTCGGTCAGGGGAAGGGGCACTGAAGCTTTCTTT. The chain combines TRBV7-9 with TRBJ1-1, with TRBD1 as a possible D gene (6 bases). CDR1 is SEHNR and CDR2 is FQNEAQ in the germline V gene (reference sequence). The length of the CDR3 is 15 residues. The ends were cut back, 4 bases at V and 4 bases at J, with 16 bases in the middle.

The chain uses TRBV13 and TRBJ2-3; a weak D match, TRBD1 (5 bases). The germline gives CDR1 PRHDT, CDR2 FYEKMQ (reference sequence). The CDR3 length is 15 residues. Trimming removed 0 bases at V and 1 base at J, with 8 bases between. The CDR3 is CASSLGGRGTDTQYF. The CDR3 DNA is TGTGCCAGCAGCTTAGGTGGCAGGGGCACAGATACGCAGTATTTT.

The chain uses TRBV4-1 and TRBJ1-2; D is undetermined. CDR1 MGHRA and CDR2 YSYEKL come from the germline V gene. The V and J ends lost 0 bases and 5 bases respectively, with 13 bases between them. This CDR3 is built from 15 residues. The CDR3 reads CASSQEWLTVYGYTF. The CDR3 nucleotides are TGCGCCAGCAGCCAAGAGTGGTTAACAGTTTATGGCTACACCTTC.

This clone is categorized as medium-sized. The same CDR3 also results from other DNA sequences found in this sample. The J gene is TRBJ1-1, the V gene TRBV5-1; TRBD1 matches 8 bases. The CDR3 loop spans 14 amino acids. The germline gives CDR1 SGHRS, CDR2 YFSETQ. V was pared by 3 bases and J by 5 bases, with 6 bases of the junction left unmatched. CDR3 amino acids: CASSSGQGRTEAFF. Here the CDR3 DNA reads TGCGCCAGCAGCTCCGGACAGGGTCGTACTGAAGCTTTCTTT.

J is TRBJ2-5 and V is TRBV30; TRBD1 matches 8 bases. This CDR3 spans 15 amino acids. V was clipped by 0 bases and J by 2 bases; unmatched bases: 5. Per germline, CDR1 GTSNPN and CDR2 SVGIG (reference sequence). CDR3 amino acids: CAWSVGTGPQETQYF. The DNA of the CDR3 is TGTGCCTGGAGTGTGGGGACAGGCCCACAAGAGACCCAGTACTTC.

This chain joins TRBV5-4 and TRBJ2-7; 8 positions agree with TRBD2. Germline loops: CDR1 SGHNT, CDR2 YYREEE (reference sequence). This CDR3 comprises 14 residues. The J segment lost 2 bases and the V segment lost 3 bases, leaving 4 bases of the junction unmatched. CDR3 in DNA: TGTGCCAGCAGCTCCCGGGGGGGTACCTACGAGCAGTACTTC. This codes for CASSSRGGTYEQYF.

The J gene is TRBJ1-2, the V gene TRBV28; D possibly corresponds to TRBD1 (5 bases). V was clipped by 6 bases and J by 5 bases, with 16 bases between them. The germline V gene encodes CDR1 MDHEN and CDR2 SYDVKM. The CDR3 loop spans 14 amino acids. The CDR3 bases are TGTGCCAGCAGCCAGTCGGGGGAAAAGTATGGCTACACCTTC. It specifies CASSQSGEKYGYTF.

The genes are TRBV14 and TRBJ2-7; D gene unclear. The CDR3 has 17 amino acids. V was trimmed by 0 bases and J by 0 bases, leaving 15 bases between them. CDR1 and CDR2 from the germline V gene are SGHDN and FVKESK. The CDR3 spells CASSQDLSPGYSYEQYF. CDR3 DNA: TGTGCCAGCAGCCAAGATCTTTCCCCAGGATACTCCTACGAGCAGTACTTC. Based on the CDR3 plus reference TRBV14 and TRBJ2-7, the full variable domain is EAGVTQFPSHSVIEKGQTVTLRCDPISGHDNLYWYRRVMGKEIKFLLHFVKESKQDESGMPNNRFLAERTGGTYSTLKVQPAELEDSGVYFCASSQDLSPGYSYEQYFGPGTRLTVT.

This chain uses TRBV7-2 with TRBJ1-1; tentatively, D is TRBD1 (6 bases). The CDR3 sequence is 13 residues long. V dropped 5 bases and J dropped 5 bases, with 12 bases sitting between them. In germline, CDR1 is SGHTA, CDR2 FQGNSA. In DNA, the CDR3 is TGTGCCAGCAGCAAGGGGGGGGTGACTGAAGCTTTCTTT. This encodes CASSKGGVTEAFF.

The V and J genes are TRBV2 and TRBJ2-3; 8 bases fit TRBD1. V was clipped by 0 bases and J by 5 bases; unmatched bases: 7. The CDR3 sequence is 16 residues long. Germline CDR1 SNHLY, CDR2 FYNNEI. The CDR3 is CASSEARAGTGDTQYF. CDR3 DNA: TGTGCCAGCAGTGAAGCGCGGGCAGGGACAGGAGATACGCAGTATTTT.

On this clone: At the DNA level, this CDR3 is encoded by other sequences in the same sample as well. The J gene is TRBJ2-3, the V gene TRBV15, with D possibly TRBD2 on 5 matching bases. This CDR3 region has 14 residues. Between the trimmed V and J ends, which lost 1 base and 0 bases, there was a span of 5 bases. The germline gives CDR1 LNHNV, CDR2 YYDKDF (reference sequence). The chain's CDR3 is CATSRGGSTDTQYF. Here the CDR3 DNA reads TGTGCCACCAGCAGAGGCGGGAGCACAGATACGCAGTATTTT.

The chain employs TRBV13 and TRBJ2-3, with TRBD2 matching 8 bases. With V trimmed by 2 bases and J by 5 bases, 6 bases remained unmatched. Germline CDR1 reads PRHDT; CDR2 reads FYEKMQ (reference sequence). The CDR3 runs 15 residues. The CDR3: CASSLRTGGGDTQYF. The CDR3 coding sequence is TGTGCCAGCAGCTTAAGAACGGGGGGGGGAGATACGCAGTATTTT.

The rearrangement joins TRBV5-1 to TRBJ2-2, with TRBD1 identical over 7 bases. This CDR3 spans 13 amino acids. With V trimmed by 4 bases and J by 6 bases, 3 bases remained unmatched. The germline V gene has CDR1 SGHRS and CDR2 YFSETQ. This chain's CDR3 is CASSATGAGELFF. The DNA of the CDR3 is TGCGCCAGCAGCGCTACAGGGGCCGGGGAGCTGTTTTTT.

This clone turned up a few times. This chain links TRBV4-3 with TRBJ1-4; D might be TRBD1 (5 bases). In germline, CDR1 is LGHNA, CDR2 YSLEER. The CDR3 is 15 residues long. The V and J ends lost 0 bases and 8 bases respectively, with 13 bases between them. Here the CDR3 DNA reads TGCGCCAGCAGCCAAGATAGCGGGGCTTACGAAAAACTGTTTTTT. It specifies CASSQDSGAYEKLFF.

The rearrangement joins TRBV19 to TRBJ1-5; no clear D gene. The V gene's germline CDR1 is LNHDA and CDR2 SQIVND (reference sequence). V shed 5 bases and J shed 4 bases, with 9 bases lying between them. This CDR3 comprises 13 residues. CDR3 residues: CASSWAENQPQHF. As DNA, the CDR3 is TGTGCCAGTAGTTGGGCAGAAAATCAGCCCCAGCATTTT.

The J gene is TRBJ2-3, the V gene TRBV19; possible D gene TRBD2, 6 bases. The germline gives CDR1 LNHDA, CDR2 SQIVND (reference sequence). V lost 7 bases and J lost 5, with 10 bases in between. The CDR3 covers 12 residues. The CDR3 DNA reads TGTGCCAGTATGGGACTTAAAGATACGCAGTATTTT. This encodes CASMGLKDTQYF.

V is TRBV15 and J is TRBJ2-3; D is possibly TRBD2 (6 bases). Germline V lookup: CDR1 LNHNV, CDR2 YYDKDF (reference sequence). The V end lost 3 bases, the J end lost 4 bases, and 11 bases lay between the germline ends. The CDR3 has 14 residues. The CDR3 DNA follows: TGTGCCACCAGCAGGCGCGGGGCCTCAGATACGCAGTATTTT. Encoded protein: CATSRRGASDTQYF.

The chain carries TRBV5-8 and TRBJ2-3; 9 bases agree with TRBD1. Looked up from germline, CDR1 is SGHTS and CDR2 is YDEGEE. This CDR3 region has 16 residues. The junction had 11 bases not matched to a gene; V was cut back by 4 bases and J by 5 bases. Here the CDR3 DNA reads TGTGCCAGCAGCAGTTTACAGGGGGCGATGGGAGATACGCAGTATTTT. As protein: CASSSLQGAMGDTQYF. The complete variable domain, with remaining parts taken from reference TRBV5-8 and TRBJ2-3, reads EAGVTQSPTHLIKTRGQQATLRCSPISGHTSVYWYQQALGLGLQFLLWYDEGEERNRGNFPPRFSGRQFPNYSSELNVNALELEDSALYLCASSSLQGAMGDTQYFGPGTRLTVL.

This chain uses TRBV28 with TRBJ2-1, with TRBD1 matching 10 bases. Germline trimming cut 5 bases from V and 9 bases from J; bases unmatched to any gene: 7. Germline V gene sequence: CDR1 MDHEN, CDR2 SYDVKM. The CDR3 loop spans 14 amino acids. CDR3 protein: CASSLTGGLGEQFF. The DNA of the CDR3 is TGTGCCAGCAGTCTGACAGGGGGCCTCGGTGAGCAGTTCTTC.

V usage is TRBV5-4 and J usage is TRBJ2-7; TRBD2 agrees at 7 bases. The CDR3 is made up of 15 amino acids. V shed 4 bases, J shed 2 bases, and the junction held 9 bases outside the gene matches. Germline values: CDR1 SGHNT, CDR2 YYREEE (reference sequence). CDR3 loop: CASSPSSGSAYEQYF. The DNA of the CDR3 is TGTGCCAGCAGCCCCTCTAGCGGTTCTGCCTACGAGCAGTACTTC.

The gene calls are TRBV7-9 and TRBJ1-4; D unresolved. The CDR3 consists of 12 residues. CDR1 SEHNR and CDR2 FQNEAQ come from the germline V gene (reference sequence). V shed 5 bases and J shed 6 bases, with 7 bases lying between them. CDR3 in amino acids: CASSPSYEKLFF. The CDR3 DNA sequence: TGTGCCAGCAGCCCGTCCTATGAAAAACTGTTTTTT.

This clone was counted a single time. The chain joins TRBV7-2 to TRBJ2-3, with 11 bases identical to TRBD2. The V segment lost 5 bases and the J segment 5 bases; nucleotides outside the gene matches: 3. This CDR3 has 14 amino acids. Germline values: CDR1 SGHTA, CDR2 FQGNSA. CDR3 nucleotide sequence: TGTGCCAGCAGCCCCGGACTAGCGGGAGATACGCAGTATTTT. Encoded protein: CASSPGLAGDTQYF.

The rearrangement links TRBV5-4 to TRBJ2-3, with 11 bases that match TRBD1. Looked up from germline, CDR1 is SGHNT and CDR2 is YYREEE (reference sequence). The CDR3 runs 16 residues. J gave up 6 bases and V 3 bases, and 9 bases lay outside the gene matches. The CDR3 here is CASSSTGTGGMDTQYF. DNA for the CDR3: TGTGCCAGCAGCTCGACCGGGACAGGGGGGATGGATACGCAGTATTTT. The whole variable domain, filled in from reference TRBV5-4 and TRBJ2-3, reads ETGVTQSPTHLIKTRGQQVTLRCSSQSGHNTVSWYQQALGQGPQFIFQYYREEENGRGNFPPRFSGLQFPNYSSELNVNALELDDSALYLCASSSTGTGGMDTQYFGPGTRLTVL.

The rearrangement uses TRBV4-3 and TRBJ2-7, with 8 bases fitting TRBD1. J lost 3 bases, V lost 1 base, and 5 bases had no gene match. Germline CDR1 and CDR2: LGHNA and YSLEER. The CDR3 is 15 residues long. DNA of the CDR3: TGCGCCAGCAGCCAAGGGTACAGGGGGGTCTACGAGCAGTACTTC. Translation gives CASSQGYRGVYEQYF.

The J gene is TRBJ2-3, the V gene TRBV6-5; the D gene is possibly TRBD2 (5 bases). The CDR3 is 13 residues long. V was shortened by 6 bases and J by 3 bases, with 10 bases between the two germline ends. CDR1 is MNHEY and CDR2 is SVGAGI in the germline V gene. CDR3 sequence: CASRSRGTDTQYF. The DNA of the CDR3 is TGTGCCAGCAGGAGCCGCGGGACAGATACGCAGTATTTT.

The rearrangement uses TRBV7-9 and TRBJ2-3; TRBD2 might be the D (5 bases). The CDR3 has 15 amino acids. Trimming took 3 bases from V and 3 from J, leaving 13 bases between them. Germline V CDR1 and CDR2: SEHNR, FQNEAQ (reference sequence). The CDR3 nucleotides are TGTGCCAGCAGCTTGATGCGGGTCGGTACAGATACGCAGTATTTT. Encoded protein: CASSLMRVGTDTQYF.